These 8 T cell receptor beta chains share one sample of origin, sequenced in a study of blood T cell repertoires in COVID-19. The protocol was immunoSEQ multiplex PCR, while the TCRdb copy is restricted to in-frame clones and leaves out a portion. Of 97,000 or so clones detected, around 80% appear once; the ten largest clones hold approximately 18%. Sequencing used peripheral blood. These receptor sequences come from an elderly man with acute or convalescent COVID-19.

The V gene is TRBV19, the J gene TRBJ1-5, with a weak D call TRBD1 (6 bases). CDR3 length equals 15 residues. Germline CDR1 is LNHDA and CDR2 is SQIVND (reference sequence). V was cut by 3 bases and J by 3 bases, with 12 bases left in between. CDR3 sequence (DNA): TGTGCCAGTAGTATTTTTAACAGGGCCAATCAGCCCCAGCATTTT. Protein sequence: CASSIFNRANQPQHF.

V and J are TRBV5-1 and TRBJ1-3; D remains unclear. Trimming took off 4 bases at V and 0 bases at J, with 14 bases between the two ends. CDR1 is SGHRS, CDR2 YFSETQ, per germline. The CDR3 sequence is 16 residues long. The CDR3: CASSALGGYSGNTIYF. The DNA for the CDR3 is TGCGCCAGCAGCGCTTTAGGAGGCTACTCTGGAAACACCATATATTTT.

The chain recombines TRBV20-1 with TRBJ1-2, with D tentatively TRBD1 (5 bases). This CDR3 is built from 13 residues. V was shortened by 3 bases and J by 5 bases, with 13 bases between the two germline ends. The V gene's germline CDR1 is DFQATT and CDR2 SNEGSKA (reference sequence). This CDR3 reads CSASAGLRYGYTF. The CDR3 nucleotides read TGCAGTGCTAGTGCGGGACTGAGGTATGGCTACACCTTC.

This clone was recorded only once. J is TRBJ2-1 and V is TRBV28; 9 positions agree with TRBD2. The CDR3 runs 14 residues. Germline V gives CDR1 MDHEN, CDR2 SYDVKM. V lost 4 bases and J lost 7; bases outside the gene matches: 5. CDR3 nucleotides: TGTGCCAGCAGTTCTCCGGGACTAGCAAATGAGCAGTTCTTC. Translated: CASSSPGLANEQFF.

The rearrangement links TRBV9 to TRBJ1-1; 7 bases agree with TRBD1. This CDR3 has 15 amino acids. Germline CDR1 is SGDLS and CDR2 is YYNGEE. V lost 2 bases to trimming and J lost 1 base; unmatched junction nucleotides: 5. CDR3 region: CASSVMTGRNTEAFF. In DNA, the CDR3 is TGTGCCAGCAGCGTGATGACAGGGAGGAACACTGAAGCTTTCTTT.

The chain carries TRBV2 and TRBJ1-5; TRBD1 aligns across 8 bases. After removal of 4 bases from V and 0 bases from J, the junction contained 11 bases not matched to a gene. Germline loops: CDR1 SNHLY, CDR2 FYNNEI. The CDR3 covers 18 residues. For the CDR3, the DNA is TGTGCCAGCAGTGGGGACAGGCTAAATCTCCATAGCAATCAGCCCCAGCATTTT. The encoded protein is CASSGDRLNLHSNQPQHF.

The chain has TRBV18 and TRBJ2-7; 7 bases line up with TRBD2. The V gene's germline CDR1 is KGHSH and CDR2 LQKENI. The CDR3 extends over 15 amino acids. Losses at the gene ends were 3 bases for V and 3 bases for J; bases not matched to a gene: 8. The CDR3 nucleotides are TGTGCCAGCTCACCTAGCCTAGCGGAGCTCTACGAGCAGTACTTC. It is translated as CASSPSLAELYEQYF.

J is TRBJ2-4 and V is TRBV27; the match to TRBD2 covers 16 bases. From germline, CDR1 is MNHEY and CDR2 SMNVEV (reference sequence). This CDR3 spans 19 amino acids. The J segment lost 2 bases and the V segment lost 5 bases, leaving 9 bases of the junction unmatched. The DNA of the CDR3 is TGTGCCAGCAGTCCCTCGGGACTAGCGGGGGGGCGGTCCAAAAACATTCAGTACTTC. Translation: CASSPSGLAGGRSKNIQYF.